This T cell receptor (beta chain) came from a study of shared clonotypes between healthy human individuals. Study observations and caveats: Estimated richness was generally greater in naive than memory subsets.

Comments on this clone: The antigen is unknown.

Original data processing: As immunoSEQ supplied junction-only sequences (without quality scores), filtering differed. Profiling relied on immunoSEQ multiplex PCR, and the TCRdb table lists in-frame clones only, not all of them. Clonal size and the V and J genes are those of that table, whereas D and trimming came from the DNA. The profile shows more than 2 million clones, roughly 94% of them singletons. Naive CD8 cells lacked CD45RO and underwent positive selection for CCR7, leaving out terminally differentiated effector memory CD45RA+ cells. Every donor was a Caucasian adult from Nashville, Tennessee. The CDR3 consists of 12 residues. The germline V gene encodes CDR1 SGHAT and CDR2 FQNNGV. Trimming left V 4 bases short and J 8 bases short, with 10 bases between.

The sequenced sample was naive CD8+ T cells sorted from blood. The receptor was derived from a man between 18 and 29 years old in good health. The chain recombines TRBV11-2 with TRBJ2-3; a possible D gene is TRBD2 (5 bases). Here the CDR3 DNA reads TGTGCCAGCAGCTCCACTAGTGCTACGCAGTATTTT. Its protein product is CASSSTSATQYF.